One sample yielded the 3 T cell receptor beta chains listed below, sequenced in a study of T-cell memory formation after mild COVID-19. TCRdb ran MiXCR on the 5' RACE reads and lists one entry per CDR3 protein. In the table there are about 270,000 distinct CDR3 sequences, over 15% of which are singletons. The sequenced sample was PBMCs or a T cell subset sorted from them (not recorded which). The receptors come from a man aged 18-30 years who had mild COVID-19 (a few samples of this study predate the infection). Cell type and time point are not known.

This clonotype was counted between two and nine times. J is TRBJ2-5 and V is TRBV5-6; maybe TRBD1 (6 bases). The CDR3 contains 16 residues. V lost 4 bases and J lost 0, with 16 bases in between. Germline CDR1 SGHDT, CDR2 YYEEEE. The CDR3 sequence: CASSPRGAGDQETQYF. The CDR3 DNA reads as TGTGCCAGCAGCCCCAGGGGAGCAGGGGACCAAGAGACCCAGTACTTC.

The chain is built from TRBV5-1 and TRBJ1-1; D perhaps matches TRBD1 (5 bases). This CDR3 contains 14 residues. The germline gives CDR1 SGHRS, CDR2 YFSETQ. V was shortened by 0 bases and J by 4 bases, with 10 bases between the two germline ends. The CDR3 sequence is CASSLDFQGTEAFF. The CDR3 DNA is TGCGCCAGCAGCTTGGATTTCCAGGGCACTGAAGCTTTCTTT.

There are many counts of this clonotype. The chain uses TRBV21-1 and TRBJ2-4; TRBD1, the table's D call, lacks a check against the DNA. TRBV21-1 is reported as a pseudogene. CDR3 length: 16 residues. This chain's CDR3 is CASSKVRGAAKNIQYF. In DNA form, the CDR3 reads TGTGCCAGCAGCAAAGTTCGGGGGGCGGCCAAAAACATTCAGTACTTC.